A single T cell receptor (beta chain) is shown here with its context. This sample was taken from a study of OX40 agonist ivuxolimab in advanced cancers. This CDR3 has 12 amino acids. The ends were cut back, 5 bases at V and 6 bases at J, with 11 bases in the middle. The V gene's germline CDR1 is SGHAT and CDR2 FQNNGV. The repertoire was sequenced with immunoSEQ multiplex PCR; TCRdb's copy has only in-frame clones and lacks some. The repertoire holds tens of thousands of clones, with 85% to 90% as singletons. The chain uses TRBV11-2 and TRBJ2-7; tentatively, D is TRBD2 (5 bases). Sample: CD4+ or CD8+ T cells sorted from blood, taken in a trial of the OX40 agonist ivuxolimab. This TCR came from an adult with an advanced solid tumor such as melanoma, head and neck, liver or kidney cancer. CDR3 sequence reads: CASSPRTPEQYF. The CDR3 DNA sequence: TGTGCCAGCAGCCCCCGGACTCCCGAGCAGTACTTC.